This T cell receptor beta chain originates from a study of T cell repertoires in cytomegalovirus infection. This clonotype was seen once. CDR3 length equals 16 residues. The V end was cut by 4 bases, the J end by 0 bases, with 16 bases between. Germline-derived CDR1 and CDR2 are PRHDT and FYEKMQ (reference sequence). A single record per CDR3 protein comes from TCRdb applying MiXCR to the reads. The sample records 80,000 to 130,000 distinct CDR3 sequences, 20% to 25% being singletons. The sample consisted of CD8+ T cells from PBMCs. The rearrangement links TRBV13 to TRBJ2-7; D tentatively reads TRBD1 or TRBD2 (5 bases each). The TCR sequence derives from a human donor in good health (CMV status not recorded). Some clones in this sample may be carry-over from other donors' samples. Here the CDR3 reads CASSSDGTARSYEQYF. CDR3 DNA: TGTGCCAGCAGCTCCGATGGGACGGCTCGCTCCTACGAGCAGTACTTC.